A selection of T cell receptor beta chains follows, all from one sample in a study of post-analysis software for immune sequencing data. MiXCR was run by TCRdb on the PCR reads, yielding one entry per CDR3 protein. Of more than 500,000 distinct CDR3 sequences listed, 30% to 40% were seen once; the top ten hold approximately 6%. Material: blood. The receptor set was obtained from a girl aged 2-17 years with multiple sclerosis. The CDR3 runs from the conserved cysteine through the conserved F or W. Each record gives: J gene, clone size, V gene, CDR3 length, D gene, CDR3 protein, CDR3 DNA. D genes are given only for firm matches. Clone size is stated in some rows and not others, as once, few, many or a class when expanded.

TRBJ2-7 | . | TRBV20-1 | 17 | TRBD2 | CSARSRLGQRGVYEQYF | TGCAGTGCTAGGAGCCGCCTAGGCCAGCGGGGGGTTTACGAGCAGTACTTC
TRBJ2-5 | . | TRBV7-8 | 15 | . | CVSSPLEDKGETQYF | TGTGTCAGCAGCCCCCTGGAGGACAAAGGGGAGACCCAGTACTTC
TRBJ2-5 | . | TRBV20-1 | 15 | . | CSARDPPAPQETQYF | TGCAGTGCTAGAGATCCCCCAGCGCCACAAGAGACCCAGTACTTC
TRBJ1-6 | once | TRBV15 | 15 | . | CATSTAGPGSSPLHF | TGTGCCACCAGCACAGCCGGACCAGGGAGTTCACCCCTCCACTTT
TRBJ1-5 | few | TRBV20-1 | 17 | . | CSARRVTGGVGNQPQHF | TGCAGTGCGCGCAGGGTAACGGGAGGTGTCGGCAATCAGCCCCAGCATTTT
TRBJ2-1 | few | TRBV4-1 | 16 | TRBD2 | CASSQDRTGGPREQFF | TGCGCCAGCAGCCAAGATCGAACGGGGGGGCCGCGGGAGCAGTTCTTC
TRBJ2-5 | . | TRBV5-1 | 17 | TRBD1 | CASSLPRDRAIRETQYF | TGCGCCAGCAGCTTGCCCCGGGACAGGGCAATTCGAGAGACCCAGTACTTC
TRBJ2-3 | many | TRBV18 | 14 | . | CASSPTGSVDTQYF | TGTGCCAGCTCACCAACAGGGTCGGTAGATACGCAGTATTTT
TRBJ1-2 | few | TRBV12-3/TRBV12-4 | 15 | . | CASSLSRVPNYGYTF | TGTGCCAGCAGTTTAAGTCGGGTTCCTAACTATGGCTACACCTTC
TRBJ2-3 | . | TRBV24-1 | 15 | . | CATSSTGEGTDTQYF | TGTGCCACCAGCAGCACAGGGGAGGGCACAGATACGCAGTATTTT
TRBJ2-1 | . | TRBV13 | 14 | . | CASSARDTYNEQFF | TGTGCCAGCAGCGCCCGGGACACCTACAATGAGCAGTTCTTC
TRBJ2-7 | few | TRBV29-1 | 14 | . | CSVEEGQGLYEQYF | TGCAGCGTTGAAGAGGGGCAGGGACTCTACGAGCAGTACTTC
TRBJ1-2 | . | TRBV5-5 | 14 | TRBD1 | CASSLVDREGGYTF | TGTGCCAGCAGCTTGGTGGACAGGGAGGGCGGCTACACCTTC
TRBJ1-1 | . | TRBV12-3/TRBV12-4 | 15 | TRBD1 | CASSQDREETTEAFF | TGTGCCAGCAGCCAGGACAGGGAAGAAACCACTGAAGCTTTCTTT
TRBJ2-5 | . | TRBV24-1 | 17 | TRBD2 | CATSDQGLAGNRETQYF | TGTGCCACCAGTGACCAGGGACTAGCGGGGAATCGAGAGACCCAGTACTTC
TRBJ1-2 | few | TRBV20-1 | 15 | . | CSARDRGNQNYGYTF | TGCAGTGCTAGAGATAGGGGCAACCAGAACTATGGCTACACCTTC
TRBJ2-1 | . | TRBV10-3 | 13 | . | CAIGLGSVDEQFF | TGTGCCATCGGCCTCGGCTCGGTCGATGAGCAGTTCTTC
TRBJ2-1 | few | TRBV5-1 | 12 | TRBD1 | CASRPDRDPTFF | TGCGCCAGCAGGCCCGACAGGGATCCAACGTTCTTC
TRBJ2-3 | . | TRBV5-5 | 15 | TRBD1 | CASSLERGRADTQYF | TGTGCCAGCAGCTTGGAGAGGGGGCGGGCAGATACGCAGTATTTT
TRBJ1-4 | . | TRBV29-1 | 14 | TRBD1 | CSGGQGSTNEKLFF | TGCAGCGGGGGACAGGGTTCAACTAATGAAAAACTGTTTTTT
TRBJ2-3 | . | TRBV20-1 | 15 | . | CSARDGRLEGDTQYF | TGCAGTGCTAGAGATGGGAGACTAGAAGGGGATACGCAGTATTTT
TRBJ1-2 | few | TRBV4-1 | 14 | . | CASTPIGRDYGYTF | TGCGCCAGCACACCTATAGGACGGGACTATGGCTACACCTTC
TRBJ1-1 | few | TRBV27 | 15 | . | CASRMTLRGFTEAFF | TGTGCCAGCCGCATGACCCTTCGGGGGTTCACTGAAGCTTTCTTT
TRBJ2-7 | few | TRBV15 | 15 | TRBD1 | CATSPRQGSTYEQYF | TGTGCCACCAGCCCTCGACAGGGTAGTACCTACGAGCAGTACTTC
TRBJ2-5 | once | TRBV20-1 | 13 | . | CSAPRTNQETQYF | TGCAGTGCGCCAAGGACTAACCAAGAGACCCAGTACTTC
TRBJ2-3 | . | TRBV7-3 | 14 | . | CASSLRAVTDTQYF | TGTGCCAGCAGCTTAAGAGCGGTCACAGATACGCAGTATTTT
TRBJ2-1 | . | TRBV5-1 | 15 | . | CTSSPPMGTDNEQFF | TGCACCAGCAGCCCCCCGATGGGTACCGACAATGAGCAGTTCTTC
TRBJ2-3 | few | TRBV7-2 | 15 | TRBD2 | CASTSLSGGPDTQYF | TGTGCCAGCACTTCTCTCAGCGGGGGGCCAGATACGCAGTATTTT
TRBJ2-1 | many | TRBV4-1 | 17 | . | CASSHDPTGLGINEQFF | TGCGCCAGCAGCCACGACCCGACAGGCCTTGGGATTAATGAGCAGTTCTTC
TRBJ2-7 | few | TRBV20-1 | 13 | . | CSAREAVTYEQYF | TGCAGTGCTAGAGAGGCAGTGACCTACGAGCAGTACTTC
TRBJ1-5 | . | TRBV7-9 | 12 | . | CASRLGDQPQHF | TGTGCCAGCAGGCTCGGTGATCAGCCCCAGCATTTT
TRBJ1-5 | few | TRBV11-2 | 15 | . | CASSFPGRGSAPQHF | TGTGCCAGCAGCTTCCCGGGACGGGGGTCCGCGCCCCAGCATTTT
TRBJ1-1 | . | TRBV5-6 | 16 | . | CASSLVRGRGNTEAFF | TGTGCCAGCAGCTTGGTCAGGGGAAGGGGGAACACTGAAGCTTTCTTT
TRBJ2-1 | . | TRBV6-5 | 11 | . | CASRERSEQFF | TGTGCCAGCCGAGAGCGGAGTGAGCAGTTCTTC
TRBJ1-5 | . | TRBV18 | 15 | . | CASSPAGSGNQPQHF | TGTGCCAGCTCACCGGCGGGAAGTGGCAATCAGCCCCAGCATTTT
TRBJ2-2 | . | TRBV20-1 | 14 | TRBD1 | CSARGTGNTGELFF | TGCAGTGCCAGAGGGACAGGGAACACCGGGGAGCTGTTTTTT
TRBJ2-3 | . | TRBV20-1 | 16 | TRBD2 | CSAGTSGETSTDTQYF | TGCAGTGCTGGGACTAGCGGGGAAACTAGCACAGATACGCAGTATTTT
TRBJ2-3 | few | TRBV6-1 | 14 | . | CASSVQFNTDTQYF | TGTGCCAGCAGTGTACAGTTTAACACAGATACGCAGTATTTT
TRBJ2-1 | . | TRBV27 | 16 | . | CASSLDYIEFYNEQFF | TGTGCCAGCAGTTTAGACTACATCGAATTCTACAATGAGCAGTTCTTC
TRBJ1-1 | . | TRBV20-1 | 11 | . | CSTYKNTEAFF | TGCAGTACCTATAAGAACACTGAAGCTTTCTTT
TRBJ1-2 | . | TRBV20-1 | 16 | TRBD1 | CSARGGGGLVNYGYTF | TGCAGTGCTAGAGGTGGAGGGGGCTTAGTTAACTATGGCTACACCTTC
TRBJ2-1 | few | TRBV20-1 | 15 | TRBD2 | CSAVKGLAGNNEQFF | TGCAGTGCTGTAAAGGGACTAGCGGGCAACAATGAGCAGTTCTTC
TRBJ2-3 | few | TRBV4-1 | 18 | . | CASSQDFPRWKGTDTQYF | TGCGCCAGCAGCCAAGATTTCCCCCGTTGGAAGGGCACAGATACGCAGTATTTT
TRBJ2-5 | once | TRBV12-3/TRBV12-4 | 15 | TRBD1 | CASSSGTGDQETQYF | TGTGCCAGCAGTTCGGGGACAGGGGACCAAGAGACCCAGTACTTC
TRBJ2-7 | . | TRBV20-1 | 12 | . | CSAPKISYEQYF | TGCAGTGCTCCGAAAATCTCCTACGAGCAGTACTTC
TRBJ1-2 | . | TRBV5-1 | 15 | . | CASTFDPGTDYGYTF | TGCGCCAGCACCTTCGATCCCGGGACGGACTATGGCTACACCTTC
TRBJ1-5 | . | TRBV5-1 | 15 | . | CASSLDGNSNQPQHF | TGCGCCAGCAGCTTGGATGGGAATAGCAATCAGCCCCAGCATTTT
TRBJ1-4 | . | TRBV28 | 15 | . | CASSSSWLNNEKLFF | TGTGCCAGCAGTTCCTCCTGGCTCAATAATGAAAAACTGTTTTTT
TRBJ1-1 | once | TRBV3-1 | 13 | . | CASKQGFGTEAFF | TGTGCCAGCAAGCAGGGATTCGGGACTGAAGCTTTCTTT